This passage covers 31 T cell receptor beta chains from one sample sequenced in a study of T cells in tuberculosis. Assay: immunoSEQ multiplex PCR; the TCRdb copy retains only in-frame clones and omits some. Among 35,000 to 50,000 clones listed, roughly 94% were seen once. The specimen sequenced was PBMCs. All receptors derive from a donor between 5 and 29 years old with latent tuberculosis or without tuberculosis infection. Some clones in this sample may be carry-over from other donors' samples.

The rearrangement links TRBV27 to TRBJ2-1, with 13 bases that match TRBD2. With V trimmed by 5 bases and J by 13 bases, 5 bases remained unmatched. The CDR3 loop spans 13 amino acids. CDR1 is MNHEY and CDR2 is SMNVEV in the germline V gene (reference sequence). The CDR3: CASSTGTSGTQFF. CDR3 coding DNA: TGTGCCAGCAGTACCGGGACTAGCGGGACCCAGTTCTTC.

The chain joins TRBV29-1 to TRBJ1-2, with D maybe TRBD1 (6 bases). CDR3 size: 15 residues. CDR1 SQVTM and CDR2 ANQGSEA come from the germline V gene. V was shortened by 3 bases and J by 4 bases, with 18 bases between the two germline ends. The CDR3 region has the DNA TGCAGCGTTGAGACTAACCGGGACAAGGGCTATGGCTACACCTTC. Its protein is CSVETNRDKGYGYTF.

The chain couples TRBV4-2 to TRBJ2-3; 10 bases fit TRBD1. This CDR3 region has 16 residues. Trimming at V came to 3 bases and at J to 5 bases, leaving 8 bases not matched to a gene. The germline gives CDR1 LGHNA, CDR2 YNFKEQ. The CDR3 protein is CASSQTGTGEVDTQYF. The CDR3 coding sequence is TGTGCCAGCAGCCAGACCGGGACAGGGGAAGTAGATACGCAGTATTTT.

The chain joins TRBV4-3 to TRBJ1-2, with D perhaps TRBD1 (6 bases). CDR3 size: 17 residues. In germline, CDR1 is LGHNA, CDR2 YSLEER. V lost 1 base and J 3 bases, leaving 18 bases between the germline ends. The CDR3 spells CASSQGVERGGDYGYTF. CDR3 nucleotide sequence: TGCGCCAGCAGCCAAGGGGTGGAGAGGGGGGGAGACTATGGCTACACCTTC.

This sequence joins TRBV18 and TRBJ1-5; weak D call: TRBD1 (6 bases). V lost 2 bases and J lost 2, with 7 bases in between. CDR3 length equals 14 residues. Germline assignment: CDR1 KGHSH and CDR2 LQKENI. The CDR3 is CASSPNRGNQPQHF. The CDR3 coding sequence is TGTGCCAGCTCACCAAACAGGGGCAATCAGCCCCAGCATTTT.

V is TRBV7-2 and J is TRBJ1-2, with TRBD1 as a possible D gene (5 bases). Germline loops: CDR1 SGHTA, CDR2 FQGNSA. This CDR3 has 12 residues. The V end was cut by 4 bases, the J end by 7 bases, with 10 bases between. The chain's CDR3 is CASSSQGIGYTF. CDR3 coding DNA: TGTGCCAGCAGCTCCCAGGGAATTGGCTACACCTTC.

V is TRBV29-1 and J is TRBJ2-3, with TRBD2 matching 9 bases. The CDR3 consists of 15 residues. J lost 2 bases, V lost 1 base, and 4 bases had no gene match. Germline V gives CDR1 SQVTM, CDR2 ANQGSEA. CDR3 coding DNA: TGCAGCGTTGAAGTGCTAGCGGGGTACACAGATACGCAGTATTTT. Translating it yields CSVEVLAGYTDTQYF.

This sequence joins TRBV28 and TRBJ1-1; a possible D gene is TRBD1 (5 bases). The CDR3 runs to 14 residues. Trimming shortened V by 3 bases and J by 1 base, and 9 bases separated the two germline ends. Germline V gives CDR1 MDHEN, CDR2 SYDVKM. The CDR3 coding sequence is TGTGCCAGCAGTTTGGGCGGGGGGAACACTGAAGCTTTCTTT. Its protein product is CASSLGGGNTEAFF.

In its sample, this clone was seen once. The CDR3 sequence is CASPLPGQGRTRTEAFF. CDR3 in DNA: TGTGCCAGCCCTCTACCGGGACAGGGGAGAACGAGGACTGAAGCTTTCTTT. The rearrangement links TRBV18 to TRBJ1-1, with 10 bases that match TRBD1. The CDR3 sequence is 17 residues long. Germline CDR1 KGHSH, CDR2 LQKENI. V shed 8 bases and J 5 bases; nucleotides not matched to a gene: 17.

The DNA for the CDR3 is TGTGCCAGCTCACCACAGGGGACTAATGAAAAACTGTTTTTT. This translates into CASSPQGTNEKLFF. J is TRBJ1-4 and V is TRBV18; possible D gene TRBD1, 5 bases. The ends were cut back, 1 base at V and 2 bases at J, with 5 bases in the middle. The CDR3 runs 14 residues. The germline gives CDR1 KGHSH, CDR2 LQKENI.

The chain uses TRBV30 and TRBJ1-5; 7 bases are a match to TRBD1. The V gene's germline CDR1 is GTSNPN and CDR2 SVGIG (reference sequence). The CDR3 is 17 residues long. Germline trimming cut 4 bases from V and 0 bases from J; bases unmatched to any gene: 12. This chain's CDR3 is CAWTPGTDIYSNQPQHF. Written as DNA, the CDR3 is TGTGCCTGGACCCCGGGGACAGATATTTATAGCAATCAGCCCCAGCATTTT.

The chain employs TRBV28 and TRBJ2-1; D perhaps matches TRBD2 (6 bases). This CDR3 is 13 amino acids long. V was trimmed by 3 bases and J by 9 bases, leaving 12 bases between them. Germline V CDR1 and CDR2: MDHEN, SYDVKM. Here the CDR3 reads CASSLFGGPEQFF. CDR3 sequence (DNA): TGTGCCAGCAGTTTGTTCGGGGGACCTGAGCAGTTCTTC.

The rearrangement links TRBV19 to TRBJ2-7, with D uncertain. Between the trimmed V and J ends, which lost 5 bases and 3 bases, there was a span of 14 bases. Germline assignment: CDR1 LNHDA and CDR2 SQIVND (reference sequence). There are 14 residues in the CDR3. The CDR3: CASSWPGKNYEQYF. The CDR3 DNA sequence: TGTGCCAGTAGTTGGCCAGGAAAAAACTACGAGCAGTACTTC.

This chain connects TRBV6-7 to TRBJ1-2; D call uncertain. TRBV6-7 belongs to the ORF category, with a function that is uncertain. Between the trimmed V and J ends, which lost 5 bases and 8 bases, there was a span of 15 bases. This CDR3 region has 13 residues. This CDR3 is CASSPHLWEGYTF. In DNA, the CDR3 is TGTGCCAGCAGTCCCCATCTCTGGGAGGGCTACACCTTC.

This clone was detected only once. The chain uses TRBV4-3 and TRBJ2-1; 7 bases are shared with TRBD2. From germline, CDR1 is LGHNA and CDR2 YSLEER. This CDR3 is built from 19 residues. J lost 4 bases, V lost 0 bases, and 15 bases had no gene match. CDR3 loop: CASSQDSHFSRGGYNEQFF. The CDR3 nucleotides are TGCGCCAGCAGCCAAGATTCCCACTTCAGTAGGGGAGGGTACAATGAGCAGTTCTTC.

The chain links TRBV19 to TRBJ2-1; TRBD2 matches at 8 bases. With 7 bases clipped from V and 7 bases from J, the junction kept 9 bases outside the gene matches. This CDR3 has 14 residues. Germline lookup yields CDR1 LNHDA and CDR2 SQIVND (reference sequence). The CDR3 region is CASIGAGEWNEQFF. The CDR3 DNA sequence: TGTGCCAGTATAGGAGCGGGAGAGTGGAATGAGCAGTTCTTC.

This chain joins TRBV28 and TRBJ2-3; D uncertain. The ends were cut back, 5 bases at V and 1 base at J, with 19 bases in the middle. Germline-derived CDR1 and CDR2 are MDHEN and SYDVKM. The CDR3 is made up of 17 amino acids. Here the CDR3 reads CASSRPPDTPGTDTQYF. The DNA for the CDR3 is TGTGCCAGCAGTCGCCCCCCCGACACCCCTGGCACAGATACGCAGTATTTT.

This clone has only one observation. The CDR3 DNA is TGTGCCGGGACTAGTACAGATACGCAGTATTTT. This sequence encodes CAGTSTDTQYF. The chain employs TRBV7-9 and TRBJ2-3, with 8 bases that match TRBD2. The CDR3 loop spans 11 amino acids. Germline V gene sequence: CDR1 SEHNR, CDR2 FQNEAQ (reference sequence). Losses at the gene ends were 11 bases for V and 3 bases for J; bases not matched to a gene: 1.

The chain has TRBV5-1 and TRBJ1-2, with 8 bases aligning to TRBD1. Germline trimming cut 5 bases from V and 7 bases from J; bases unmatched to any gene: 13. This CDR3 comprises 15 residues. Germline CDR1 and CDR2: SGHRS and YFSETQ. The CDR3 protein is CASRLGQGALSGYTF. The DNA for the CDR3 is TGCGCCAGCAGACTAGGACAGGGAGCGCTTAGTGGCTACACCTTC. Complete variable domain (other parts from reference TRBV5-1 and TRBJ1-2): KAGVTQTPRYLIKTRGQQVTLSCSPISGHRSVSWYQQTPGQGLQFLFEYFSETQRNKGNFPGRFSGRQFSNSRSEMNVSTLELGDSALYLCASRLGQGALSGYTFGSGTRLTVV.

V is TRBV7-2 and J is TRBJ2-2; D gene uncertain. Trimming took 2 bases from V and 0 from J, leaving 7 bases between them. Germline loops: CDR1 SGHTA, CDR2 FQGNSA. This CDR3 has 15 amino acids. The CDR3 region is CASSLTRSNTGELFF. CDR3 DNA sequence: TGTGCCAGCAGCTTAACCAGATCGAACACCGGGGAGCTGTTTTTT.

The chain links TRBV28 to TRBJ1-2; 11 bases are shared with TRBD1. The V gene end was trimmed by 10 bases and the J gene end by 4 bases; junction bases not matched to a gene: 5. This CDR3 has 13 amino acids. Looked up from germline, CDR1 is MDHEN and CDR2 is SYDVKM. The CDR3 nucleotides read TGTGCCACCCGGACAGGGGGCAGCTATGGCTACACCTTC. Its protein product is CATRTGGSYGYTF.

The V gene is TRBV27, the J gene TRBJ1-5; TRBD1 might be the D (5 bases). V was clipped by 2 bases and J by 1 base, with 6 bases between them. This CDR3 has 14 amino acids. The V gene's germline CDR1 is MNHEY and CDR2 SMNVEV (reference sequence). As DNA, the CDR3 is TGTGCCAGCAGTTTACCAGGGAGCAATCAGCCCCAGCATTTT. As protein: CASSLPGSNQPQHF.

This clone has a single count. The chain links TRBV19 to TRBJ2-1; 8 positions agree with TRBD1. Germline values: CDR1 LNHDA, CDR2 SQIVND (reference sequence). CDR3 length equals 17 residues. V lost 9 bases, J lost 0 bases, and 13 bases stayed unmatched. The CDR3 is CARTKTRGPLSYNEQFF. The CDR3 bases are TGTGCCAGGACGAAAACCAGGGGGCCCCTCTCCTACAATGAGCAGTTCTTC.

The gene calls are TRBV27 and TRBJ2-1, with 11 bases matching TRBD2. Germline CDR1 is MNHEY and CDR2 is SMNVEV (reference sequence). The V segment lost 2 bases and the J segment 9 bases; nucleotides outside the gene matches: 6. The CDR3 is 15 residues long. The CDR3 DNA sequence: TGTGCCAGCAGTTTAGTAGCGGGAGGGTTCAGTGAGCAGTTCTTC. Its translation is CASSLVAGGFSEQFF.

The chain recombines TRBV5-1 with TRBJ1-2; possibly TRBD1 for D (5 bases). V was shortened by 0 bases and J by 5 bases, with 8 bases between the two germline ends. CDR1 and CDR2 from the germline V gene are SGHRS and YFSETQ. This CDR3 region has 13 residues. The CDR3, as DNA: TGCGCCAGCAGCTTGGGACAGTTATATGGCTACACCTTC. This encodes CASSLGQLYGYTF.

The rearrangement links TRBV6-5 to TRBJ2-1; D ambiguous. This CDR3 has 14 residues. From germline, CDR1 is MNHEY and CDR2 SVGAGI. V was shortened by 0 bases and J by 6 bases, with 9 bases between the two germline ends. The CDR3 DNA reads TGTGCCAGCAGTTACTCAAGAGGTTCCAATGAGCAGTTCTTC. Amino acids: CASSYSRGSNEQFF.

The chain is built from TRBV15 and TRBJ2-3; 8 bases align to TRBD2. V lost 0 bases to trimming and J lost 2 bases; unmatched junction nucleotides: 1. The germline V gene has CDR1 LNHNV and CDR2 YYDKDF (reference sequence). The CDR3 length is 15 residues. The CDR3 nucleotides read TGTGCCACCAGCAGAGAGGGACTAGACACAGATACGCAGTATTTT. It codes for CATSREGLDTDTQYF.

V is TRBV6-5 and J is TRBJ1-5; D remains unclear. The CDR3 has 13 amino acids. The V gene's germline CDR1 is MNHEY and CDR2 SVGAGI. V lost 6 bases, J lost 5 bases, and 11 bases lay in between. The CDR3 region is CASRKKIDQPQHF. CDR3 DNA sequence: TGTGCCAGCAGGAAGAAAATAGATCAGCCCCAGCATTTT.

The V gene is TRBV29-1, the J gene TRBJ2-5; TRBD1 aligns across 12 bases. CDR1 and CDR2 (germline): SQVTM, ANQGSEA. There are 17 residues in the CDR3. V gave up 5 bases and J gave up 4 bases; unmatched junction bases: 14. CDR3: CSVIRTPGQGARETQYF. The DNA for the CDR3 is TGCAGCGTTATTAGGACCCCGGGACAGGGGGCCCGAGAGACCCAGTACTTC.

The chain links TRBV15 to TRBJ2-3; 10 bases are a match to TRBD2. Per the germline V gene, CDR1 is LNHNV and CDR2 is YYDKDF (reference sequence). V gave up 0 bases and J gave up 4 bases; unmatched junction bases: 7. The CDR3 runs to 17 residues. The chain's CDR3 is CATSRDPGLAFPDTQYF. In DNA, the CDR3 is TGTGCCACCAGCAGAGATCCGGGACTAGCGTTCCCAGATACGCAGTATTTT.

CDR3 sequence (DNA): TGTGCCAGCAGCCCGGACAGGACGACAGATACGCAGTATTTT. Translating it yields CASSPDRTTDTQYF. The chain links TRBV7-9 to TRBJ2-3; 7 nucleotides line up with TRBD1. The V segment lost 5 bases and the J segment 3 bases; nucleotides outside the gene matches: 5. The CDR3 has 14 residues. In germline, CDR1 is SEHNR, CDR2 FQNEAQ (reference sequence).